The 17 T cell receptor beta chains below were found in one sample sequenced in a study of CD8+CD57+ T cells in acquired aplastic anemia. Whoever was chosen for sequencing had shown CD8+CD57+ cell expansion by flow cytometry. TCR beta VDJ and CDR3 profiles were obtained from a genomic DNA template. Via MiXCR, TCRdb re-called the reads, giving one row per CDR3 protein. Of around 190,000 distinct CDR3 sequences in the sample, 45% to 60% are singletons; the top ten hold 10% to 15%. The sample consisted of sorted CD4+, CD8+, or CD8+CD57+ T cells (not recorded which) from PBMCs. The receptor set was obtained from a human donor with aplastic anemia.

The chain combines TRBV2 with TRBJ1-5; D is uncertain. Germline assignment: CDR1 SNHLY and CDR2 FYNNEI. Trimming took 8 bases from V and 0 from J, leaving 11 bases between them. The CDR3 runs to 14 residues. DNA for the CDR3: TGTGCCAGCCGGACGGCACTTAGCAATCAGCCCCAGCATTTT. Residues: CASRTALSNQPQHF.

This clonotype was counted between two and nine times. The rearrangement links TRBV7-2 to TRBJ1-1; D ambiguous. The germline CDR1 and CDR2 sequences are SGHTA and FQGNSA. CDR3 length: 14 residues. Trimming left V 4 bases short and J 6 bases short, with 15 bases between. CDR3 nucleotides: TGTGCCAGCAGCTGGGTTTTGGGGTGGGCTGAAGCTTTCTTT. Amino acid sequence: CASSWVLGWAEAFF.

This chain links TRBV29-1 with TRBJ2-5; D gene ambiguous. This CDR3 region has 14 residues. The V and J ends lost 0 bases and 4 bases respectively, with 12 bases between them. In germline, CDR1 is SQVTM, CDR2 ANQGSEA. The CDR3 nucleotides read TGCAGCGTTGAAGAGAGTAGGGCACCAGAGACCCAGTACTTC. The encoded protein is CSVEESRAPETQYF.

With respect to this clonotype: This sequence may be a read error, since a much larger clone differs from it by one base. The CDR3 DNA is TGTGCCAGCAGTTTAGGGGGGGAGGATTACACCGTATATTTT. This gives the protein CASSLGGEDYTVYF. V gene TRBV12-3 or TRBV12-4 combines with J gene TRBJ1-3, with TRBD1 as a possible D gene (5 bases). The CDR3 loop spans 14 amino acids.

This clonotype showed up many times. In nucleotides, the CDR3 is TGCGCCAGCAGCGACCAAGGGGTAGGAACTAATGAAAAACTGTTTTTT. Translating gives CASSDQGVGTNEKLFF. The chain couples TRBV5-1 to TRBJ1-4; TRBD1 might be the D (5 bases). Germline V gene lookup returns CDR1 SGHRS and CDR2 YFSETQ. The ends were cut back, 4 bases at V and 1 base at J, with 14 bases in the middle. This CDR3 has 16 amino acids.

This clonotype came up many times. J is TRBJ2-3 and V is TRBV7-9, with D perhaps being TRBD1 or TRBD2 (5 bases each). V dropped 5 bases and J dropped 5 bases, with 14 bases sitting between them. The CDR3 runs 14 residues. CDR1 and CDR2 (germline): SEHNR, FQNEAQ (reference sequence). The CDR3 sequence: CASSLGTGRDTQYF. CDR3 DNA sequence: TGTGCCAGCAGCCTTGGGACGGGGAGAGATACGCAGTATTTT. The variable domain in full, completed from reference TRBV7-9 and TRBJ2-3, reads DTGVSQNPRHKITKRGQNVTFRCDPISEHNRLYWYRQTLGQGPEFLTYFQNEAQLEKSRLLSDRFSAERPKGSFSTLEIQRTEQGDSAMYLCASSLGTGRDTQYFGPGTRLTVL.

A remark on this clonotype: The junction departs from the called germline gene at one end, perhaps through a read error. The chain joins TRBV11-2 to TRBJ1-1; TRBD1 aligns across 9 bases. Germline V gene sequence: CDR1 SGHAT, CDR2 FQNNGV. The CDR3 is made up of 12 amino acids. CDR3 residues: CAGSLGTGQAFF. The CDR3 DNA is TGTGCCGGCAGCCTAGGGACAGGGCAAGCTTTCTTT.

This chain uses TRBV20-1 with TRBJ1-1; maybe TRBD1 (5 bases). With 0 bases removed from V and 0 bases from J, the gap between germline ends came to 11 bases. CDR3 length equals 15 residues. Germline loops: CDR1 DFQATT, CDR2 SNEGSKA (reference sequence). The CDR3 bases are TGCAGTGCTAGAGATCGTAAGGGGTTGAACACTGAAGCTTTCTTT. It encodes CSARDRKGLNTEAFF.

As for this clonotype: A much larger clone lies a single base off, so this may be a read error. This chain joins TRBV5-1 and TRBJ1-4, with D hard to call. In germline, CDR1 is SGHRS, CDR2 YFSETQ. Trimming shortened V by 0 bases and J by 10 bases, and 13 bases separated the two germline ends. This CDR3 is built from 14 residues. The chain's CDR3 is CASSLEWIQGKLFF. CDR3 coding DNA: TGCGCCAGCAGCTTGGAATGGATCCAAGGAAAACTGTTTTTT.

The chain uses TRBV4-2 and TRBJ1-4; the match to TRBD1 covers 8 bases. The CDR3 is 13 residues long. V shed 4 bases, J shed 8 bases, and the junction held 3 bases outside the gene matches. Germline V gene sequence: CDR1 LGHNA, CDR2 YNFKEQ. The CDR3 spells CASSPTGVEKLFF. CDR3 nucleotides: TGTGCCAGCAGCCCGACAGGGGTGGAAAAACTGTTTTTT.

The rearrangement uses TRBV27 and TRBJ2-3, with 8 bases fitting TRBD2. Trimming took 3 bases from V and 6 from J; bases not matched to a gene: 17. The germline CDR1 and CDR2 sequences are MNHEY and SMNVEV (reference sequence). This CDR3 is 18 amino acids long. The CDR3 reads CASSLGTRGLGARDTQYF. The CDR3 region has the DNA TGTGCCAGCAGTTTGGGGACTAGGGGTTTAGGCGCACGGGATACGCAGTATTTT.

This clonotype was detected only a few times. The chain has TRBV7-6 and TRBJ2-7; the D is unclear. V was shortened by 0 bases and J by 7 bases, with 7 bases between the two germline ends. Germline assignment: CDR1 SGHVS and CDR2 FNYEAQ. The CDR3 has 12 residues. This CDR3 is CASSLANGEQYF. In DNA, the CDR3 is TGTGCCAGCAGCTTAGCCAACGGGGAGCAGTACTTC.

The chain combines TRBV2 with TRBJ2-1; D unresolved. V lost 1 base to trimming and J lost 2 bases, with 3 bases between them. The CDR3 covers 13 residues. Per germline, CDR1 SNHLY and CDR2 FYNNEI. As DNA, the CDR3 is TGTGCCAGCAGTGAAGGCACCTACAATGAGCAGTTCTTC. Its translation: CASSEGTYNEQFF.

The table lists this clonotype with a few counts. This chain joins TRBV15 and TRBJ1-5, with 11 bases fitting TRBD1. V trimming: 3 bases; J trimming: 4 bases; junction bases outside the gene matches: 8. Per germline, CDR1 LNHNV and CDR2 YYDKDF (reference sequence). There are 17 residues in the CDR3. The CDR3 sequence is CATSSRTGGRGNQPQHF. The CDR3 DNA reads TGTGCCACCAGCAGCCGGACAGGGGGCAGAGGGAATCAGCCCCAGCATTTT.

In its sample, this clonotype was seen many times. The chain carries TRBV12-3 or TRBV12-4 and TRBJ2-5; D not resolved. This CDR3 comprises 13 residues. The V end was cut by 2 bases, the J end by 4 bases, with 8 bases between. The CDR3 sequence: CASSLRHRETQYF. The CDR3 DNA reads TGTGCCAGCAGTTTAAGGCACCGAGAGACCCAGTACTTC.

This rearrangement joins TRBV25-1 to TRBJ1-4, with D possibly being TRBD1 (6 bases). Per germline, CDR1 MGHDK and CDR2 SYGVNS. Trimming stripped 6 bases from V and 5 bases from J, with 13 bases between. The CDR3 sequence is 14 residues long. CDR3 DNA: TGTGCCAGCAGCATCGGACAGACGAATGAAAAACTGTTTTTT. Translated, it gives CASSIGQTNEKLFF.

The V and J genes are TRBV5-1 and TRBJ2-5; TRBD2 agrees at 8 bases. The CDR3 consists of 15 residues. Germline assignment: CDR1 SGHRS and CDR2 YFSETQ. The V segment lost 1 base and the J segment 2 bases; nucleotides outside the gene matches: 4. The CDR3 reads CASSLTGTRQETQYF. Written as DNA, the CDR3 is TGCGCCAGCAGCTTGACCGGGACTAGGCAAGAGACCCAGTACTTC.